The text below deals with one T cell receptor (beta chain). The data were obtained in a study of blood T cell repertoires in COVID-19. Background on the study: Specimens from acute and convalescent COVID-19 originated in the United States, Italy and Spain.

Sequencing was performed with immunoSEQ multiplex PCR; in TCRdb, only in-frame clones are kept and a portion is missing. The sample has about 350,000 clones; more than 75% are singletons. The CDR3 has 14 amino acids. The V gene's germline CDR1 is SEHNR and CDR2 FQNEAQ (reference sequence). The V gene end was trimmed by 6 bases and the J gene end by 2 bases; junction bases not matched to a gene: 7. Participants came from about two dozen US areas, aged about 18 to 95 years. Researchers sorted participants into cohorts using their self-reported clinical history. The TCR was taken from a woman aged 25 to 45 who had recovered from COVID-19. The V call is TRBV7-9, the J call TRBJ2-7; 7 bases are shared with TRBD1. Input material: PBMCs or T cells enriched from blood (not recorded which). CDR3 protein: CASSARDRTYEQYF. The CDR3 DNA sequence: TGTGCCAGCAGTGCTAGGGACAGAACCTACGAGCAGTACTTC.